This TCR beta chain was captured in a study of cytomegalovirus exposure and HLA in healthy donors. General study results and limits: According to a later analysis, most TCR beta chains associated with CMV appeared HLA-restricted. There were some V segments, including TRBV6-2 and TRBV6-3, excluded as indistinguishable. Researchers reported that a few CMV-associated chains were confirmed in vitro as CMV antigen-specific. A later analysis linked a missense DCLRE1C variant to TCR beta V- and J-gene trimming.

Trimming pared 6 bases from V and 7 bases from J, leaving 21 bases between. Germline CDR1 reads MNHEY; CDR2 reads SMNVEV (reference sequence). The CDR3 contains 15 residues. Note on this clone: As yet, its antigen is unknown.

Primers: 60 Vbeta forward and 13 Jbeta reverse. The method was immunoSEQ multiplex PCR; TCRdb's version includes in-frame clones alone and lacks a portion of them. Its clone listing holds 150,000 or so clones. This chain connects TRBV27 to TRBJ1-1; a weak D match, TRBD1 (6 bases). The sample consisted of PBMCs. This TCR was recovered from a young man in good health and CMV-seronegative. CDR3 DNA sequence: TGTGCCAGCAGCCTTAGGAGCTCAGGGGTACTTGAAGCTTTCTTT. Translating it yields CASSLRSSGVLEAFF.